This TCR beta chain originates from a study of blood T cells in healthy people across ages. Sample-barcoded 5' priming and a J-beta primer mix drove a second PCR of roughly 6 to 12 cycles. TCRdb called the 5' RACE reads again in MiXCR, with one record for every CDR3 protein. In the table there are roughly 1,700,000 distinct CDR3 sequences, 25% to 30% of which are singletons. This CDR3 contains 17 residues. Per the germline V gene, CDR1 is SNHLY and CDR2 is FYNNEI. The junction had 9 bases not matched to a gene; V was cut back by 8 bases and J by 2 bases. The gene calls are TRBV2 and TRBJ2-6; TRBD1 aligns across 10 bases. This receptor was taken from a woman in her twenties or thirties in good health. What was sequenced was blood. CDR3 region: CASLDRGRGAGANVLTF. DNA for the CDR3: TGTGCCAGCCTCGACAGGGGGCGCGGTGCTGGGGCCAACGTCCTGACTTTC.